The table lists the clone carrying this TCR beta chain with many counts. Its antigen is unknown. This entry belongs to a study of T cells after yellow fever vaccination. Whole-study context: Libraries from low-cell-number fractions were prepared with the SMART-Seq v4 Ultra Low Input RNA kit.

In TCRdb, the 5' RACE reads were re-called with MiXCR into one record per CDR3 protein. The table lists around 310,000 distinct CDR3 sequences, around 3.6% of them singletons. With 4 bases clipped from V and 2 bases from J, the junction kept 8 bases outside the gene matches. Germline CDR1 SGHRS, CDR2 YFSETQ. The CDR3 loop spans 16 amino acids. Points from the study as a whole: A weaker but faster secondary response was observed, peaking on day 5 versus 15.

The V call is TRBV5-1, the J call TRBJ2-2; TRBD1 aligns across 7 bases. This specimen consisted of PBMCs, obtained on the day of the yellow fever booster vaccination. The source is a man aged 18-30 years who received the YFV17D yellow fever vaccine. CDR3 bases: TGCGCCAGCAGCCTGAACAGGGGTCCTAACACCGGGGAGCTGTTTTTT. This gives the protein CASSLNRGPNTGELFF. The whole variable domain, filled in from reference TRBV5-1 and TRBJ2-2, reads KAGVTQTPRYLIKTRGQQVTLSCSPISGHRSVSWYQQTPGQGLQFLFEYFSETQRNKGNFPGRFSGRQFSNSRSEMNVSTLELGDSALYLCASSLNRGPNTGELFFGEGSRLTVL.